The next 30 T cell receptor beta chains were all read from a single sample in a study of HIV-infected patients and healthy controls. Reverse transcription used about 500 ng RNA and constant-region primers for alpha and beta. Each of the alpha and beta chains got its own library through chain-specific third strand synthesis with indices. Each CDR3 protein is one row after TCRdb ran MiXCR on the 5' RACE reads. The sample holds 10,000 or so distinct CDR3 sequences, 5.5% to 6% seen once. The repertoire came from unfractionated whole blood and reflected all unsorted peripheral T cells. Sequencing used blood. The receptor source for this set is an adult in good health.

This clonotype was found many times. The J gene is TRBJ2-1, the V gene TRBV9, with D unclear. CDR3 length: 13 residues. Germline loops: CDR1 SGDLS, CDR2 YYNGEE. Trimming removed 4 bases at V and 10 bases at J, with 15 bases between. CDR3 in DNA: TGTGCCAGCAGCATCTCCGTCGGTCCGGAGCAGTTCTTC. This codes for CASSISVGPEQFF.

This clonotype was counted ten times or more. The chain has TRBV28 and TRBJ1-2; TRBD1 is a possible D gene (5 bases). CDR3 length: 12 amino acids. CDR1 is MDHEN and CDR2 is SYDVKM in the germline V gene. V was clipped by 6 bases and J by 12 bases, with 17 bases between them. The CDR3 here is CASRPPGLDNTF. For the CDR3, the DNA is TGTGCCAGCAGGCCTCCGGGACTCGATAACACCTTC.

This clonotype is medium-sized (0.01 to 0.1%) in the sample. This chain joins TRBV28 and TRBJ2-5; 8 bases line up with TRBD1. Germline CDR1 is MDHEN and CDR2 is SYDVKM. V shed 8 bases and J 5 bases; nucleotides not matched to a gene: 10. CDR3 length: 14 amino acids. This chain's CDR3 is CASFRQGRMETQYF. Written as DNA, the CDR3 is TGTGCCAGCTTCAGACAGGGGCGCATGGAGACCCAGTACTTC.

The sample holds a few counts of this clonotype. The chain joins TRBV12-3 or TRBV12-4 to TRBJ2-2; D is ambiguous. The CDR3 is 16 residues long. Trimming shortened V by 10 bases and J by 0 bases, and 18 bases separated the two germline ends. This CDR3 reads CATTLGDPSNTGELFF. The DNA of the CDR3 is TGTGCCACTACCTTAGGAGACCCCTCGAACACCGGGGAGCTGTTTTTT.

This clonotype was seen many times. This chain's CDR3 is CASSRPGATEAFF. The CDR3 nucleotides are TGTGCCAGCAGTCGACCCGGGGCCACTGAAGCTTTCTTT. The gene calls are TRBV6-6 and TRBJ1-1; tentative D call: TRBD1 (5 bases). Germline CDR1 MNHNY, CDR2 SVGAGI (reference sequence). CDR3 size: 13 residues. Trimming pared 5 bases from V and 4 bases from J, leaving 11 bases between.

This clonotype was seen at least ten times. The chain carries TRBV28 and TRBJ2-7; D unclear. This CDR3 has 14 residues. V was trimmed by 8 bases and J by 7 bases, leaving 21 bases between them. Germline loops: CDR1 MDHEN, CDR2 SYDVKM. Here the CDR3 reads CASQRTLASWEQYF. The CDR3, as DNA: TGTGCCAGCCAGAGGACCTTAGCTTCGTGGGAGCAGTACTTC. Together with reference TRBV28 and TRBJ2-7, the CDR3 gives the full variable domain: DVKVTQSSRYLVKRTGEKVFLECVQDMDHENMFWYRQDPGLGLRLIYFSYDVKMKEKGDIPEGYSVSREKKERFSLILESASTNQTSMYLCASQRTLASWEQYFGPGTRLTVT.

This clonotype was seen ten or more times. The genes are TRBV19 and TRBJ2-5; no clear D gene. CDR1 LNHDA and CDR2 SQIVND come from the germline V gene (reference sequence). V lost 4 bases to trimming and J lost 2 bases, with 8 bases between them. The CDR3 covers 13 residues. The CDR3, as DNA: TGTGCCAGTAGTAGGGCAGCTCAAGAGACCCAGTACTTC. Translating gives CASSRAAQETQYF.

In this sample, this clonotype is medium-sized (0.01 to 0.1%). The rearrangement joins TRBV12-3 or TRBV12-4 to TRBJ2-6, with D perhaps TRBD2 (5 bases). The CDR3 contains 15 residues. The germline V and J ends were trimmed by 2 bases and 2 bases, with 7 bases remaining between them. CDR3 amino acids: CASSLRGTGANVLTF. In nucleotides, the CDR3 is TGTGCCAGCAGTTTACGAGGGACTGGGGCCAACGTCCTGACTTTC.

This clonotype is medium-sized. The V and J genes are TRBV9 and TRBJ2-1; the match to TRBD1 covers 10 bases. CDR1 SGDLS and CDR2 YYNGEE come from the germline V gene. J was trimmed by 9 bases and V by 0 bases; bases with no gene match: 9. The CDR3 consists of 16 residues. This CDR3 is CASSVDPGQGLGEQFF. DNA of the CDR3: TGTGCCAGCAGCGTAGACCCGGGACAGGGGTTAGGTGAGCAGTTCTTC.

This clonotype was observed many times. This sequence joins TRBV13 and TRBJ2-6, with D perhaps TRBD1 (6 bases). V was clipped by 2 bases and J by 2 bases, with 10 bases between them. Germline V CDR1 and CDR2: PRHDT, FYEKMQ (reference sequence). The CDR3 is made up of 16 amino acids. The DNA for the CDR3 is TGTGCCAGCAGCTTATTATCAGGGGCTGGGGCCAACGTCCTGACTTTC. Translation gives CASSLLSGAGANVLTF.

This clonotype was seen many times. V usage is TRBV12-3 or TRBV12-4 and J usage is TRBJ2-5; TRBD2 agrees at 7 bases. Trimming took 5 bases from V and 0 from J; bases not matched to a gene: 12. The CDR3 has 17 amino acids. The CDR3 sequence: CASSLMWGGAYQETQYF. Here the CDR3 DNA reads TGTGCCAGCAGTCTGATGTGGGGGGGAGCTTACCAAGAGACCCAGTACTTC.

This clonotype occurred many times. V usage is TRBV13 and J usage is TRBJ2-7; tentative D call: TRBD1 (6 bases). The CDR3 runs to 14 residues. Germline assignment: CDR1 PRHDT and CDR2 FYEKMQ (reference sequence). Trimming left V 3 bases short and J 3 bases short, with 12 bases between. This chain's CDR3 is CASSFLGAGYEQYF. In nucleotides, the CDR3 is TGTGCCAGCAGCTTCCTGGGGGCAGGCTACGAGCAGTACTTC.

The table lists this clonotype with many counts. This chain joins TRBV18 and TRBJ2-3; D ambiguous. Germline V gene data show CDR1 as KGHSH and CDR2 as LQKENI. CDR3 size: 13 residues. V lost 4 bases and J 6 bases, leaving 11 bases between the germline ends. CDR3 bases: TGTGCCAGCTCACTCTTAAACGCGGATACGCAGTATTTT. Its translation is CASSLLNADTQYF.

At least ten counts were recorded for this clonotype. The chain joins TRBV10-3 to TRBJ2-3; tentatively, D is TRBD2 (6 bases). Germline V gene sequence: CDR1 ENHRY, CDR2 SYGVKD. Trimming took 4 bases from V and 0 from J, leaving 8 bases between them. CDR3 length: 14 residues. The CDR3 loop reads CAISVGGSTDTQYF. DNA for the CDR3: TGTGCCATCAGTGTGGGGGGAAGCACAGATACGCAGTATTTT.

This clonotype occurred a few times. The chain employs TRBV28 and TRBJ2-7; TRBD1 matches at 9 bases. The CDR3 contains 15 residues. V was clipped by 3 bases and J by 0 bases; unmatched bases: 3. CDR1 MDHEN and CDR2 SYDVKM come from the germline V gene. CDR3 nucleotides: TGTGCCAGCAGTTTCGGACAGGGGAGCTCCTACGAGCAGTACTTC. The encoded protein is CASSFGQGSSYEQYF.

This clonotype came up a few times. The CDR3 region is CASSRGLYGYTF. The CDR3 nucleotides are TGTGCCAGCAGCAGGGGGCTCTATGGCTACACCTTC. The chain joins TRBV12-3 or TRBV12-4 to TRBJ1-2; 8 bases are a match to TRBD1. The CDR3 contains 12 residues. J lost 4 bases, V lost 6 bases, and 1 base had no gene match.

In its sample, this clonotype was seen many times. V usage is TRBV7-2 and J usage is TRBJ2-1; D remains unclear. The length of the CDR3 is 13 residues. V was trimmed by 5 bases and J by 15 bases, leaving 20 bases between them. Per the germline V gene, CDR1 is SGHTA and CDR2 is FQGNSA. Here the CDR3 reads CASSPTPLVTPFF. The DNA for the CDR3 is TGTGCCAGCAGCCCTACCCCGCTAGTAACCCCGTTCTTC.

Relative to its sample, this clonotype is medium-sized. The rearrangement joins TRBV14 to TRBJ1-1; the D is unclear. Trimming took off 1 base at V and 1 base at J, with 4 bases between the two ends. Germline-derived CDR1 and CDR2 are SGHDN and FVKESK. The length of the CDR3 is 13 residues. CDR3 loop: CASSQGRNTEAFF. The DNA of the CDR3 is TGTGCCAGCAGCCAAGGCAGGAACACTGAAGCTTTCTTT. Using reference TRBV14 and TRBJ1-1 for the parts outside the CDR3, the full variable domain is EAGVTQFPSHSVIEKGQTVTLRCDPISGHDNLYWYRRVMGKEIKFLLHFVKESKQDESGMPNNRFLAERTGGTYSTLKVQPAELEDSGVYFCASSQGRNTEAFFGQGTRLTVV.

The V and J genes are TRBV20-1 and TRBJ2-7; no firm D call. Trimming left V 2 bases short and J 2 bases short, with 10 bases between. The germline CDR1 and CDR2 sequences are DFQATT and SNEGSKA (reference sequence). The CDR3 is 13 residues long. The CDR3 nucleotides read TGCAGTGCTAGAAGGCTACGGACCTACGAGCAGTACTTC. Its protein product is CSARRLRTYEQYF.

There are a few counts of this clonotype. The V gene is TRBV7-3, the J gene TRBJ2-3; D is unresolved. Germline V gene data show CDR1 as SGHTA and CDR2 as FQGTGA. The CDR3 is 13 amino acids. V gave up 1 base and J gave up 10 bases, with 12 bases separating them. The CDR3 spells CASSLSPSFAQYF. The CDR3 DNA follows: TGTGCCAGCAGCTTAAGTCCCTCCTTTGCGCAGTATTTT.

This clonotype was picked up many times. The chain combines TRBV28 with TRBJ1-2; D might be TRBD1 (6 bases). CDR1 MDHEN and CDR2 SYDVKM come from the germline V gene. The CDR3 is 14 amino acids. Trimming cost V 5 bases and J 8 bases, with 18 bases left between them. For the CDR3, the DNA is TGTGCCAGCAGTCCCCGAATCCAGGGGACCGGCTACACCTTC. Its translation is CASSPRIQGTGYTF.

This clonotype was counted ten times or more. This sequence joins TRBV19 and TRBJ1-1; D gene ambiguous. This CDR3 region has 15 residues. V lost 3 bases to trimming and J lost 0 bases, with 11 bases between them. Looked up from germline, CDR1 is LNHDA and CDR2 is SQIVND (reference sequence). CDR3: CASSIPSGMNTEAFF. As DNA, the CDR3 is TGTGCCAGTAGTATCCCGAGCGGGATGAACACTGAAGCTTTCTTT.

Concerning this clonotype itself: The junction differs from germline at one of its ends, possibly a read error. The chain is built from TRBV7-2 and TRBJ2-3; D may be TRBD1 or TRBD2 (7 bases each). Germline values: CDR1 SGHTA, CDR2 FQGNSA. The CDR3 covers 16 residues. CDR3 loop: CASSLLGGVGTDTQNF. Written as DNA, the CDR3 is TGTGCCAGCAGCTTATTAGGGGGGGTAGGGACAGATACGCAGAATTTT.

This clonotype was seen repeatedly, ten times or more. The V gene is TRBV7-2, the J gene TRBJ1-1, with no clear D. Germline CDR1 reads SGHTA; CDR2 reads FQGNSA. V shed 5 bases and J shed 1 base, with 8 bases lying between them. The CDR3 has 13 residues. In DNA form, the CDR3 reads TGTGCCAGCAGCCTCCCAACGAACACTGAAGCTTTCTTT. Residues: CASSLPTNTEAFF.

This clonotype has a count of ten or more. The chain couples TRBV20-1 to TRBJ2-1; D is uncertain. Trimming pared 0 bases from V and 8 bases from J, leaving 14 bases between. From germline, CDR1 is DFQATT and CDR2 SNEGSKA (reference sequence). The CDR3 is 14 residues long. The CDR3 nucleotides are TGCAGTGCTAGAGACCTCGATTTCTCGCATGAGCAGTTCTTC. This sequence encodes CSARDLDFSHEQFF.

By share, this clonotype ranks as medium-sized. The gene calls are TRBV12-3 or TRBV12-4 and TRBJ2-7; 9 nucleotides agree with TRBD2. The CDR3 is 13 residues long. V shed 5 bases, J shed 7 bases, and the junction held 6 bases outside the gene matches. The CDR3 spells CASSKNLAGEQYF. For the CDR3, the DNA is TGTGCCAGCAGTAAAAACCTAGCGGGGGAGCAGTACTTC.

V gene TRBV5-4 combines with J gene TRBJ2-2, with 8 bases identical to TRBD1. The CDR3 length is 12 residues. In germline, CDR1 is SGHNT, CDR2 YYREEE (reference sequence). The V gene end was trimmed by 10 bases and the J gene end by 3 bases; junction bases not matched to a gene: 2. This chain's CDR3 is CAGQGDTGELFF. CDR3 coding DNA: TGTGCCGGACAGGGTGACACCGGGGAGCTGTTTTTT.

By proportion, this clonotype is medium-sized (0.01 to 0.1%). The chain combines TRBV20-1 with TRBJ1-1; D uncertain. The CDR3 runs to 10 residues. The V and J ends lost 1 base and 4 bases respectively, with 1 base between them. In germline, CDR1 is DFQATT, CDR2 SNEGSKA (reference sequence). Written as DNA, the CDR3 is TGCAGTGCTAGAGCCACTGAAGCTTTCTTT. Its protein is CSARATEAFF.

By sample share, this clonotype is medium-sized. The chain employs TRBV5-6 and TRBJ1-6; 9 nucleotides match TRBD1. The CDR3 has 15 residues. In germline, CDR1 is SGHDT, CDR2 YYEEEE. V lost 3 bases and J lost 9; bases outside the gene matches: 7. The CDR3 region is CASSWDRELTSPLHF. The CDR3 DNA sequence: TGTGCCAGCAGCTGGGACAGGGAATTGACTTCACCCCTCCACTTT.

This clonotype was observed a single time. The gene calls are TRBV10-3 and TRBJ1-1; TRBD1 matches 8 bases. The CDR3 runs 14 residues. Germline V gene sequence: CDR1 ENHRY, CDR2 SYGVKD. V was clipped by 10 bases and J by 3 bases; unmatched bases: 10. The CDR3 region is CATDDRGTYTEAFF. The CDR3 nucleotides are TGTGCCACGGATGACAGGGGAACTTACACTGAAGCTTTCTTT.